This TCR beta chain was recovered during a study of Graves' ophthalmopathy and Graves' hyperthyroidism. This clonotype was seen many times. Its target is not known. The TCR beta CDR3 regions underwent amplification from RNA transcripts. After a first-round RT-PCR with HTBI primers, a second-round multiplex PCR was run. MiXCR, applied by TCRdb to the multiplex PCR reads, yields one record per CDR3 protein. The repertoire holds 340,000 or so distinct CDR3 sequences, with 15% to 20% as singletons. Whole-study results and caveats: The model predicted progression of ophthalmopathy with a sensitivity of roughly 70%, and its specificity was about 72%. In blood appeared most of the expanded thyroid clonotypes whose frequency exceeded 0.001.

Other autoimmune diseases, uncontrolled infections, pregnancy or lactation led to the exclusion of patients. A diagnosis was made from clinical symptoms together with serum thyroxine, TRAb, thyroid ultrasound and orbital computed tomography. The specimen was peripheral blood. The TCR was taken from an adult man with Graves' ophthalmopathy.

Here the CDR3 reads CAWSGLGGGAEAFF. In DNA, the CDR3 is TGTGCCTGGTCCGGATTGGGAGGAGGAGCTGAAGCTTTCTTT. V usage is TRBV30 and J usage is TRBJ1-1, with D hard to call. The CDR3 sequence is 14 residues long. V gave up 5 bases and J gave up 6 bases, with 19 bases separating them. Germline lookup yields CDR1 GTSNPN and CDR2 SVGIG (reference sequence).